Each of the 25 T cell receptor beta chains below was sequenced from the same sample in a study of blood T cells in healthy people across ages (dated by TCRdb to about 2015). Library method: 5' RACE. This sample was sequenced with an Illumina HiSeq 2500. A second PCR of about 6 to 11 cycles was performed with a sample-barcoded 5' primer and a J-beta primer mix. TCRdb reprocessing: public reads trimmed at Q25 with fastp, clones called with MiXCR, in-frame beta chains kept. Entries that share a CDR3 protein sequence are merged under the most common genes and DNA. This sample has 650,000 to 800,000 distinct CDR3 sequences in its table, and under 55% of those were observed once. The ten largest make up about a fifth of the sample. The source material was blood. These receptors all stem from a man aged 60-69 years in good health.

The chain couples TRBV18 to TRBJ2-4; D remains ambiguous. V lost 0 bases and J 0 bases, leaving 6 bases between the germline ends. Germline assignment: CDR1 KGHSH and CDR2 LQKENI. CDR3 length: 15 amino acids. Here the CDR3 DNA reads TGTGCCAGCTCACCACCGTCGCTAGCCAAAAACATTCAGTACTTC. The encoded protein is CASSPPSLAKNIQYF.

The DNA for the CDR3 is TGTGCCAGCAGCCCTAGGACAGGTGCCACAGATACGCAGTATTTT. Translated: CASSPRTGATDTQYF. This chain uses TRBV7-6 with TRBJ2-3; 7 bases agree with TRBD1. Germline loops: CDR1 SGHVS, CDR2 FNYEAQ. The CDR3 length is 15 residues. V lost 5 bases and J lost 2; bases outside the gene matches: 7. The variable domain in full, completed from reference TRBV7-6 and TRBJ2-3, reads GAGVSQSPRYKVTKRGQDVALRCDPISGHVSLYWYRQALGQGPEFLTYFNYEAQQDKSGLPNDRFSAERPEGSISTLTIQRTEQRDSAMYRCASSPRTGATDTQYFGPGTRLTVL.

The rearrangement uses TRBV2 and TRBJ1-1; D ambiguous. Trimming took off 6 bases at V and 1 base at J, with 9 bases between the two ends. CDR1 and CDR2 (germline): SNHLY, FYNNEI. The CDR3 contains 13 residues. The CDR3, as DNA: TGTGCCAGCAGGTCTCAGCCGAACACTGAAGCTTTCTTT. This encodes CASRSQPNTEAFF.

CDR3 nucleotides: TGCGCCAGCAGCTTGGAAAGCTGCTCCTACGAGCAGTACTTC. This encodes CASSLESCSYEQYF. V usage is TRBV5-1 and J usage is TRBJ2-7; D gene uncertain. Trimming pared 0 bases from V and 0 bases from J, leaving 7 bases between. This CDR3 is built from 14 residues. Germline-derived CDR1 and CDR2 are SGHRS and YFSETQ. Full variable domain (rest looked up from reference TRBV5-1 and TRBJ2-7): KAGVTQTPRYLIKTRGQQVTLSCSPISGHRSVSWYQQTPGQGLQFLFEYFSETQRNKGNFPGRFSGRQFSNSRSEMNVSTLELGDSALYLCASSLESCSYEQYFGPGTRLTVT.

In its sample, this clonotype was seen a few times. This chain joins TRBV20-1 and TRBJ2-3; no clear D. The V end was cut by 3 bases, the J end by 5 bases, with 12 bases between. This CDR3 has 13 residues. Germline V gives CDR1 DFQATT, CDR2 SNEGSKA (reference sequence). The CDR3 here is CSASPDRGDTQYF. CDR3 nucleotides: TGCAGTGCTAGTCCCGACCGCGGAGATACGCAGTATTTT.

This clonotype was found a few times. The chain combines TRBV10-3 with TRBJ1-1; D unresolved. Germline-derived CDR1 and CDR2 are ENHRY and SYGVKD. Trimming removed 11 bases at V and 0 bases at J, with 13 bases between. This CDR3 comprises 13 residues. CDR3 region: CAGHGDLNTEAFF. In DNA form, the CDR3 reads TGTGCCGGCCACGGCGACTTGAACACTGAAGCTTTCTTT.

This clonotype was observed a few times. This sequence joins TRBV20-1 and TRBJ2-7, with 10 bases aligning to TRBD2. CDR1 and CDR2 (germline): DFQATT, SNEGSKA (reference sequence). Germline trimming cut 1 base from V and 3 bases from J; bases unmatched to any gene: 3. This CDR3 comprises 14 residues. As DNA, the CDR3 is TGCAGTGCTAGAGTACCTAGCGGGGGCTACGAGCAGTACTTC. As protein: CSARVPSGGYEQYF.

This clonotype was seen a few times. The V and J genes are TRBV28 and TRBJ1-6; 7 bases map to TRBD1. Trimming removed 6 bases from V and 7 bases from J; junction bases left unmatched: 12. Germline CDR1 reads MDHEN; CDR2 reads SYDVKM. The CDR3 totals 16 residues. CDR3 protein: CASSSTRGTWNSPLHF. The CDR3 DNA follows: TGTGCCAGCAGCTCGACCAGGGGGACTTGGAATTCACCCCTCCACTTT.

This clonotype was counted ten times or more. The chain joins TRBV14 to TRBJ2-1; D gene uncertain. Trimming cost V 1 base and J 5 bases, with 12 bases left between them. In germline, CDR1 is SGHDN, CDR2 FVKESK. The CDR3 length is 15 residues. The CDR3 DNA reads TGTGCCAGCAGCCAAGGACTGGGCCGGAACAATGAGCAGTTCTTC. This codes for CASSQGLGRNNEQFF.

This clonotype was seen only a few times. The chain uses TRBV10-3 and TRBJ2-5; no reliable D call. TRBJ2-7 matches the DNA end more closely, so the J call is doubtful. The CDR3 is made up of 12 amino acids. Germline CDR1 is ENHRY and CDR2 is SYGVKD. In DNA, the CDR3 is TGTGCCATCAGTAAGGTCCTGGACGAGCAGTACTTC. It encodes CAISKVLDEQYF.

The rearrangement links TRBV6-2 or TRBV6-3 to TRBJ2-5; no firm D call. The J call is uncertain, as TRBJ2-7 better fits the DNA end. Per the germline V gene, CDR1 is MNHEY and CDR2 is SVGEGT. This CDR3 has 12 amino acids. Here the CDR3 reads CASSPDKREQYF. DNA for the CDR3: TGTGCCAGCAGCCCAGACAAACGCGAGCAGTACTTC.

The chain employs TRBV25-1 and TRBJ2-2; 7 positions match TRBD1. V trimming: 9 bases; J trimming: 8 bases; junction bases outside the gene matches: 9. Germline loops: CDR1 MGHDK, CDR2 SYGVNS. The CDR3 is 13 residues long. Here the CDR3 reads CASRDRADGELFF. Written as DNA, the CDR3 is TGTGCCAGTAGAGACAGGGCGGATGGGGAGCTGTTTTTT.

In the case of this clonotype: A read error may be the cause here, since a much bigger clone is one base away. The chain combines TRBV20-1 with TRBJ2-1; 8 bases fit TRBD1. The CDR3 has 15 amino acids. The germline V gene encodes CDR1 DFQATT and CDR2 SNEGSKA (reference sequence). The CDR3, as DNA: TGCGGTGCTCTCGCCCCAACAGGGGGTGAAAATGAGCAGTTCTTC. Amino acid sequence: CGALAPTGGENEQFF.

The chain links TRBV7-9 to TRBJ2-1; no clear D. V was pared by 1 base and J by 6 bases, with 10 bases between. This CDR3 is 14 amino acids long. Germline V gene lookup returns CDR1 SEHNR and CDR2 FQNEAQ (reference sequence). CDR3 region: CASSLDSKANEQFF. The CDR3 DNA reads TGTGCCAGCAGCTTAGACAGCAAGGCCAATGAGCAGTTCTTC.

About this clonotype: Mismatch with germline at one junction end may stem from a read error. V usage is TRBV6-1 and J usage is TRBJ2-1; D uncertain. The CDR3 length is 19 residues. Germline assignment: CDR1 MNHNS and CDR2 SASEGT. The CDR3 nucleotides are TGTGCCAGTTTCTCCTCACCCTCCGGTTCCCTAACATCCTCCAATGAGCAGTTCTTC. This codes for CASFSSPSGSLTSSNEQFF.

This chain joins TRBV7-8 and TRBJ1-1; TRBD1 aligns across 7 bases. Germline V lookup: CDR1 SGHVS, CDR2 FQNEAQ. The CDR3 is made up of 16 amino acids. V shed 5 bases, J shed 9 bases, and the junction held 18 bases outside the gene matches. In nucleotides, the CDR3 is TGTGCCAGCAGCGACACCTCAAGGACAGGCCGTCCTCAAGCTTTCTTT. The encoded protein is CASSDTSRTGRPQAFF.

This clonotype appeared a few times. The V call is TRBV2, the J call TRBJ2-4, with D uncertain. The V and J ends lost 6 bases and 0 bases respectively, with 6 bases between them. Germline CDR1 and CDR2: SNHLY and FYNNEI. This CDR3 region has 13 residues. The CDR3 DNA reads TGTGCCAGCAGGGGCCCAGCCAAAAACATTCAGTACTTC. Translation: CASRGPAKNIQYF.

The CDR3 DNA reads as TGTGCCAGCAGGGGGGACAGGTGCTATGGCTACACCTTC. This sequence encodes CASRGDRCYGYTF. The gene calls are TRBV6-5 and TRBJ1-2; TRBD1 matches 8 bases. Looked up from germline, CDR1 is MNHEY and CDR2 is SVGAGI. This CDR3 has 13 amino acids. V lost 6 bases, J lost 4 bases, and 4 bases stayed unmatched.

As concerns this clonotype: At one end, the junction sequence differs from germline, possibly due to a read error. This chain connects TRBV7-8 to TRBJ2-3; no definite D call. Per the germline V gene, CDR1 is SGHVS and CDR2 is FQNEAQ. The CDR3 is made up of 15 amino acids. CDR3 DNA sequence: TGTGCCAGCAGCCTAGTGAGCCCAAGCACAGATGCGCAGTATTTT. Protein product: CASSLVSPSTDAQYF. The full variable domain, with the rest looked up from reference TRBV7-8 and TRBJ2-3, is GAGVSQSPRYKVAKRGQDVALRCDPISGHVSLFWYQQALGQGPEFLTYFQNEAQLDKSGLPSDRFFAERPEGSVSTLKIQRTQQEDSAVYLCASSLVSPSTDAQYFGPGTRLTVL.

The sample holds many counts of this clonotype. The V gene is TRBV29-1, the J gene TRBJ2-5, with D unresolved. The CDR3 runs 13 residues. V dropped 4 bases and J dropped 1 base, with 10 bases sitting between them. Per germline, CDR1 SQVTM and CDR2 ANQGSEA. In DNA, the CDR3 is TGCAGCGTTGTAGGCGCAATCCAAGAGACCCAGTACTTC. Its protein product is CSVVGAIQETQYF.

The gene calls are TRBV7-2 and TRBJ2-1, with D perhaps given as TRBD1 or TRBD2 (6 bases each). V shed 1 base and J shed 9 bases, with 19 bases lying between them. Germline V lookup: CDR1 SGHTA, CDR2 FQGNSA. The CDR3 spans 16 residues. CDR3 region: CASSLVGGQGIGEQFF. The DNA for the CDR3 is TGTGCCAGCAGCTTAGTGGGGGGCCAGGGGATCGGTGAGCAGTTCTTC.

The rearrangement uses TRBV4-3 and TRBJ2-4; D is unresolved. Gene TRBJ2-7 matches the end of the DNA better, so the J call may be wrong. The CDR3 consists of 14 residues. Germline lookup yields CDR1 LGHNA and CDR2 YSLEER. The CDR3: CASSQDWDSGEQYF. CDR3 bases: TGCGCCAGCAGCCAAGATTGGGATTCCGGCGAGCAGTACTTC.

This clonotype appeared a few times. V usage is TRBV15 and J usage is TRBJ2-3; TRBD1 matches 7 bases. CDR1 is LNHNV, CDR2 YYDKDF, per germline (reference sequence). V gave up 3 bases and J gave up 2 bases; unmatched junction bases: 14. The CDR3 loop spans 18 amino acids. The CDR3 DNA follows: TGTGCCACCAGCAGGAAAAAACAGGGGATCATCATCACAGATACGCAGTATTTT. It translates to CATSRKKQGIIITDTQYF.

The V and J genes are TRBV12-5 and TRBJ2-5, with 12 bases aligning to TRBD1. The length of the CDR3 is 20 residues. Trimming removed 0 bases from V and 4 bases from J; junction bases left unmatched: 15. In germline, CDR1 is LGHNT, CDR2 FRNRAP. Here the CDR3 reads CASGLVPGQGASSLGETQYF. The CDR3 DNA sequence: TGTGCTAGTGGTTTGGTCCCGGGACAGGGGGCGAGTAGTCTGGGAGAGACCCAGTACTTC.

The chain recombines TRBV4-1 with TRBJ1-5; D not resolved. The CDR3 sequence is 13 residues long. V was pared by 1 base and J by 4 bases, with 5 bases between. Germline CDR1 MGHRA, CDR2 YSYEKL. Here the CDR3 reads CASSQGTNQPQHF. The CDR3 DNA follows: TGCGCCAGCAGCCAAGGCACAAATCAGCCCCAGCATTTT.